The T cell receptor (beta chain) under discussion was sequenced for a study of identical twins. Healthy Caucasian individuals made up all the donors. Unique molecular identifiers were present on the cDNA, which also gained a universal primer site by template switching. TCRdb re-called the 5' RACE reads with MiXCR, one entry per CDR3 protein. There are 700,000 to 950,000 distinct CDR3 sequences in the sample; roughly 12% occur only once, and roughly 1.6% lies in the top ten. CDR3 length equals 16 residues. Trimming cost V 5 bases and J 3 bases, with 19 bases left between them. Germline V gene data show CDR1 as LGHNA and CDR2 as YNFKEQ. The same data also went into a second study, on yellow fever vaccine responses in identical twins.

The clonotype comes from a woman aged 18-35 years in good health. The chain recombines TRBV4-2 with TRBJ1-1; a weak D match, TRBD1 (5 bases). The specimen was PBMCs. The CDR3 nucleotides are TGTGCCAGCAGCATTAATTCAGGGAAGGGTGACACTGAAGCTTTCTTT. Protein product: CASSINSGKGDTEAFF.